Below, 27 T cell receptor beta chains from the same sample are listed, as sequenced in a study of blood T cell repertoires in COVID-19 (dated by TCRdb to 2018 to 2021). The protocol used for the library was the immunoSEQ multiplex PCR assay. TCRdb retrieved this table from immuneACCESS and kept in-frame rearrangements only. Not all clones are present; in checked studies, unresolved V genes account for under half, and no reason is known for the remainder. Within this sample are about 51,000 clones, with about 82% of them counted one time only. Of the sample, about 4.6% falls within the top ten clones. The sequenced sample was peripheral blood. These receptors all stem from a man older than 75 with active COVID-19.

This rearrangement joins TRBV7-8 to TRBJ1-1, with 9 bases matching TRBD1. Trimming removed 1 base from V and 4 bases from J; junction bases left unmatched: 7. The CDR3 covers 16 residues. Germline V gives CDR1 SGHVS, CDR2 FQNEAQ. CDR3: CASSLVSTTGGTEAFF. CDR3 bases: TGTGCCAGCAGCTTAGTTTCCACGACAGGGGGCACTGAAGCTTTCTTT.

This clone was counted only a few times. The V and J genes are TRBV5-1 and TRBJ2-7, with a tentative D call TRBD1 (6 bases). V shed 4 bases and J shed 0 bases, with 8 bases lying between them. This CDR3 region has 13 residues. Germline loops: CDR1 SGHRS, CDR2 YFSETQ. The CDR3 spells CASSGTSSYEQYF. The CDR3 DNA reads TGCGCCAGCAGCGGGACATCCTCCTACGAGCAGTACTTC.

This chain joins TRBV16 and TRBJ2-7; 7 bases fit TRBD1. After removal of 0 bases from V and 0 bases from J, the junction contained 2 bases not matched to a gene. This CDR3 has 15 residues. Per the germline V gene, CDR1 is KGHSY and CDR2 is FQNENV. CDR3 nucleotides: TGTGCCAGCAGCCAATCTCGACAGGGCTCCTACGAGCAGTACTTC. It yields the protein CASSQSRQGSYEQYF.

The genes are TRBV7-3 and TRBJ2-5; 8 nucleotides align to TRBD1. CDR3 length: 16 amino acids. The J segment lost 5 bases and the V segment lost 4 bases, leaving 12 bases of the junction unmatched. The germline gives CDR1 SGHTA, CDR2 FQGTGA. This chain's CDR3 is CASSSTIGQGSETQYF. CDR3 sequence (DNA): TGTGCCAGCAGCTCGACCATAGGACAGGGTTCGGAGACCCAGTACTTC.

The sample holds one count of this clone. The chain links TRBV13 to TRBJ2-7, with unresolved D. The CDR3 runs to 12 residues. V was pared by 5 bases and J by 0 bases, with 5 bases between. Germline-derived CDR1 and CDR2 are PRHDT and FYEKMQ (reference sequence). CDR3 sequence reads: CASSGPSYEQYF. CDR3 bases: TGTGCCAGCAGCGGGCCCTCCTACGAGCAGTACTTC.

The chain joins TRBV7-8 to TRBJ2-2; 7 bases agree with TRBD1. Germline CDR1 SGHVS, CDR2 FQNEAQ. Trimming removed 2 bases from V and 0 bases from J; junction bases left unmatched: 3. This CDR3 has 16 residues. The DNA for the CDR3 is TGTGCCAGCAGCTTACAGACAGGGTCGAACACCGGGGAGCTGTTTTTT. Residues: CASSLQTGSNTGELFF.

The rearrangement uses TRBV19 and TRBJ1-1, with D possibly TRBD1 on 5 matching bases. CDR1 and CDR2 from the germline V gene are LNHDA and SQIVND (reference sequence). This CDR3 is built from 14 residues. Trimming took 4 bases from V and 8 from J, leaving 17 bases between them. DNA for the CDR3: TGTGCCAGTAGTAAAAGGGCTACAGGACGGGAAGCTTTCTTT. It yields the protein CASSKRATGREAFF.

This sequence joins TRBV5-4 and TRBJ1-1; 8 positions match TRBD1. V lost 0 bases and J lost 3; bases outside the gene matches: 4. The CDR3 is 15 amino acids. In germline, CDR1 is SGHNT, CDR2 YYREEE (reference sequence). This CDR3 reads CASSLESGGHTEAFF. CDR3 nucleotides: TGTGCCAGCAGCTTGGAGTCAGGGGGCCACACTGAAGCTTTCTTT. The full variable domain, in which reference TRBV5-4 and TRBJ1-1 provide the parts outside the CDR3, is ETGVTQSPTHLIKTRGQQVTLRCSSQSGHNTVSWYQQALGQGPQFIFQYYREEENGRGNFPPRFSGLQFPNYSSELNVNALELDDSALYLCASSLESGGHTEAFFGQGTRLTVV.

This clone was counted a single time. The rearrangement joins TRBV3-1 (or the pseudogene TRBV3-2) to TRBJ2-1; maybe TRBD2 (6 bases). The ends were cut back, 1 base at V and 3 bases at J, with 19 bases in the middle. The V gene's germline CDR1 is LGHDT and CDR2 YNNKEL (reference sequence). The CDR3 has 18 amino acids. As DNA, the CDR3 is TGTGCCAGCAGCCAAGGTCTAGGACTAACCTTCCTCTACAATGAGCAGTTCTTC. It translates to CASSQGLGLTFLYNEQFF.

The chain joins TRBV18 to TRBJ2-1; 15 positions match TRBD2. CDR3 size: 16 residues. Germline values: CDR1 KGHSH, CDR2 LQKENI. The V gene end was trimmed by 6 bases and the J gene end by 3 bases; junction bases not matched to a gene: 3. The CDR3 loop reads CASSRTSGRDYNEQFF. The CDR3 DNA follows: TGTGCCAGCTCGCGGACTAGCGGGAGGGACTACAATGAGCAGTTCTTC.

The CDR3: CASSGGASTEAFF. The CDR3 DNA reads TGTGCCAGCAGCGGGGGCGCAAGCACTGAAGCTTTCTTT. The gene calls are TRBV9 and TRBJ1-1; a possible D gene is TRBD1 (5 bases). CDR1 is SGDLS, CDR2 YYNGEE, per germline. The V and J ends lost 3 bases and 4 bases respectively, with 10 bases between them. The CDR3 consists of 13 residues.

The V gene is TRBV21-1, the J gene TRBJ2-1; the D call in the table, TRBD2, was not verified against the DNA. TRBV21-1 is designated a pseudogene. The CDR3 covers 16 residues. The CDR3: CASSKGRGGSYNEQFF. CDR3 nucleotides: TGTGCCAGCAGCAAAGGGAGGGGGGGCTCCTACAATGAGCAGTTCTTC.

The rearrangement links TRBV4-1 to TRBJ1-5; 8 nucleotides agree with TRBD1. With V trimmed by 0 bases and J by 6 bases, 10 bases remained unmatched. The CDR3 has 17 amino acids. CDR1 is MGHRA and CDR2 is YSYEKL in the germline V gene. Written as DNA, the CDR3 is TGCGCCAGCAGCCAAGAGGGGGGCAGGGGGCAGGGTCAGCCCCAGCATTTT. Amino acids: CASSQEGGRGQGQPQHF.

The chain couples TRBV14 to TRBJ1-1; TRBD1 agrees at 7 bases. Germline CDR1 and CDR2: SGHDN and FVKESK. CDR3 length: 14 residues. The V and J ends lost 4 bases and 1 base, in that order; junction bases with no gene match: 3. The DNA for the CDR3 is TGTGCCAGCAGCCGGGGACAGAAGAACACTGAAGCTTTCTTT. It is translated as CASSRGQKNTEAFF.

The chain uses TRBV12-3 or TRBV12-4 and TRBJ1-4; D remains unclear. V was shortened by 3 bases and J by 8 bases, with 10 bases between the two germline ends. The CDR3 runs 13 residues. The CDR3 protein is CASSFSGGEKLFF. CDR3 nucleotide sequence: TGTGCCAGCAGTTTTAGTGGCGGCGAAAAACTGTTTTTT.

This clone was recorded a few times. This chain joins TRBV6-5 and TRBJ2-1; TRBD2 is a possible D gene (5 bases). The CDR3 loop spans 14 amino acids. Looked up from germline, CDR1 is MNHEY and CDR2 is SVGAGI. V was shortened by 6 bases and J by 5 bases, with 14 bases between the two germline ends. The CDR3 loop reads CASRPTGRNNEQFF. CDR3 nucleotides: TGTGCCAGCAGACCCACGGGGAGAAACAATGAGCAGTTCTTC.

This clone is a singleton in its sample. The chain links TRBV4-3 to TRBJ2-1; D not resolved. The CDR3 is 15 amino acids. CDR1 is LGHNA and CDR2 is YSLEER in the germline V gene. The V and J ends lost 3 bases and 2 bases respectively, with 11 bases between them. DNA of the CDR3: TGCGCCAGCAGCCATGCCGGGTCGACCTACAATGAGCAGTTCTTC. Its translation: CASSHAGSTYNEQFF.

This clone is a singleton in its sample. This chain uses TRBV19 with TRBJ2-4; 7 bases are a match to TRBD1. CDR3 length: 14 residues. V lost 9 bases, J lost 4 bases, and 9 bases stayed unmatched. Looked up from germline, CDR1 is LNHDA and CDR2 is SQIVND (reference sequence). This chain's CDR3 is CASTGTETKNIQYF. The CDR3 bases are TGTGCCAGCACCGGGACAGAAACAAAAAACATTCAGTACTTC.

The chain uses TRBV7-2 and TRBJ2-1, with D possibly being TRBD1 (7 bases). CDR1 and CDR2 (germline): SGHTA, FQGNSA. CDR3 size: 14 residues. V lost 7 bases and J 6 bases, leaving 16 bases between the germline ends. The CDR3 is CASTEMQGGNEQFF. Here the CDR3 DNA reads TGTGCCAGCACGGAGATGCAGGGGGGCAATGAGCAGTTCTTC.

V usage is TRBV28 and J usage is TRBJ1-4; TRBD1 matches at 10 bases. This CDR3 region has 22 residues. In germline, CDR1 is MDHEN, CDR2 SYDVKM. V shed 6 bases, J shed 0 bases, and the junction held 22 bases outside the gene matches. CDR3 loop: CASRDRGKKDYDTSATNEKLFF. The CDR3 coding sequence is TGTGCCAGCAGGGACAGGGGGAAGAAAGACTACGACACATCCGCAACTAATGAAAAACTGTTTTTT.

The CDR3 nucleotides are TGTGCCAGCAGATCTACAGGGGGGAACACTGAAGCTTTCTTT. Amino acid sequence: CASRSTGGNTEAFF. V gene TRBV28 combines with J gene TRBJ1-1, with 8 bases that match TRBD1. The V gene end was trimmed by 6 bases and the J gene end by 1 base; junction bases not matched to a gene: 4. The germline V gene has CDR1 MDHEN and CDR2 SYDVKM. This CDR3 comprises 14 residues. Drawing the rest from reference TRBV28 and TRBJ1-1, the complete variable domain is DVKVTQSSRYLVKRTGEKVFLECVQDMDHENMFWYRQDPGLGLRLIYFSYDVKMKEKGDIPEGYSVSREKKERFSLILESASTNQTSMYLCASRSTGGNTEAFFGQGTRLTVV.

This clone has just a few counts. The CDR3: CASRGLAGTYEQYF. For the CDR3, the DNA is TGTGCCAGCAGGGGACTAGCGGGAACCTACGAGCAGTACTTC. The V call is TRBV28, the J call TRBJ2-7; 13 bases fit TRBD2. After removal of 6 bases from V and 2 bases from J, the junction contained 1 base not matched to a gene. Germline V gene lookup returns CDR1 MDHEN and CDR2 SYDVKM. The CDR3 has 14 residues.

This chain links TRBV5-4 with TRBJ2-3; a possible D gene is TRBD2 (5 bases). This CDR3 has 15 amino acids. V was shortened by 4 bases and J by 2 bases, with 14 bases between the two germline ends. From germline, CDR1 is SGHNT and CDR2 YYREEE (reference sequence). DNA for the CDR3: TGTGCCAGCAGCGCGGGCGGGCGTAACACAGATACGCAGTATTTT. Protein: CASSAGGRNTDTQYF.

The J gene is TRBJ2-1, the V gene TRBV25-1; D remains unclear. CDR3 size: 12 residues. V shed 7 bases and J shed 8 bases, with 12 bases lying between them. Germline-derived CDR1 and CDR2 are MGHDK and SYGVNS. CDR3 in amino acids: CASTGFGDEQFF. The DNA of the CDR3 is TGTGCCAGCACCGGGTTTGGCGATGAGCAGTTCTTC.

This rearrangement joins TRBV15 to TRBJ2-1; 14 positions agree with TRBD2. The V and J ends lost 3 bases and 3 bases, in that order; junction bases with no gene match: 1. In germline, CDR1 is LNHNV, CDR2 YYDKDF (reference sequence). The CDR3 contains 16 residues. CDR3 sequence: CATSRGTSGSYNEQFF. In nucleotides, the CDR3 is TGTGCCACCAGCAGGGGGACTAGCGGGAGCTACAATGAGCAGTTCTTC.

This clone was observed a few times. V usage is TRBV11-2 and J usage is TRBJ1-1; D call uncertain. The germline V gene encodes CDR1 SGHAT and CDR2 FQNNGV. V dropped 1 base and J dropped 0 bases, with 6 bases sitting between them. The CDR3 runs 14 residues. DNA for the CDR3: TGTGCCAGCAGCTTAGGGGCAGTGAACACTGAAGCTTTCTTT. Encoded protein: CASSLGAVNTEAFF.

The chain links TRBV27 to TRBJ1-6; 8 bases match TRBD1. The CDR3 has 14 amino acids. Trimming removed 10 bases from V and 5 bases from J; junction bases left unmatched: 7. The germline V gene encodes CDR1 MNHEY and CDR2 SMNVEV (reference sequence). CDR3 in amino acids: CATLGTGHNSPLHF. The CDR3 coding sequence is TGTGCCACCCTCGGGACAGGCCATAATTCACCCCTCCACTTT.